This T cell receptor (beta chain) was found in a study of blood T cell repertoires in COVID-19 (dated by TCRdb to the early 2020s). Regarding the research as a whole: Collaborator samples came from the United States, Italy and Spain and covered acute and convalescent phases of COVID-19. The dataset comprised deeply sampled blood TCRbeta repertoires from subjects exposed to, actively infected with, or recovered from COVID-19. The repertoires were released in a freely available public database intended as a resource for research on the immune response to SARS-CoV-2. The samples were drawn from two sources: the first 160 participants of the ongoing ImmuneRACE study, and over 950 subjects contributed by 6 global collaborators. Where available, HLA class I and class II types were obtained from metadata supplied by the sample provider rather than from assay-based typing. The prospective study material was composed of cDNA or gDNA derived from T cells, B-cell-depleted T cells, or PBMCs. A de-identified subject ID, COVID-19 status, age in years and sex were almost always included in the sample metadata. Overall study results and their limits: The amount of clinical and demographic metadata varied by source and participant and was provided uncurated.

The immunoSEQ Assay, a bias-controlled multiplex PCR, was used to amplify TCRbeta CDR3 regions from genomic DNA. The authors' analysis ran thus. Within the assay, amplification of reference gene primers was used to estimate how many nucleated cells each sample contained. To quantify the absolute abundance of each unique TCRbeta CDR3 rearrangement, sequence reads were collapsed and filtered. Productive Simpson clonality was computed per sample as the square root of Simpson's diversity index over productive rearrangements. TCRdb holds this immuneACCESS table with in-frame rearrangements only. Some clones are missing; in checked studies, unresolved V genes explain under half, and the rest has no known cause. Clone size and V and J calls were adopted from that table, with D and trimming inferred from the DNA. Across this sample there are tens of thousands of clones, with 65% to 80% seen only once. Approximately 5% of the sample rests with the top ten.

Each collaborating institution followed its own protocols to collect whole blood in K2EDTA tubes. Collaborator samples were shipped for TCRbeta analysis as frozen whole blood, isolated PBMCs, or DNA extracted from either sample type. In the case of this clone: The clone's antigen remains unknown. No much larger clone exists at a distance of one base, and base qualities are not known.

The germline V gene yields MNHEY for CDR1 and SVGEGT for CDR2. Spanning cysteine to phenylalanine, the CDR3 consists of 15 amino acids. Left in the record is the CDR3 DNA by itself, 45 bases read in frame from the first base. V sheds 6 bases and J sheds 5 bases, leaving 19 bases between their ends. The sequence links TRBV6-2 or TRBV6-3 to TRBJ1-1; the D gene is unclear. The sequence was obtained from a human donor in a cohort sampled during active COVID-19. The sample consisted of peripheral blood. CDR3 sequence: CASSPGGRVRTEAFF. The bases read TGTGCCAGCAGCCCCGGTGGGCGGGTGAGGACTGAAGCTTTCTTT.